The TCR beta chain described here comes from a study of shared clonotypes between healthy human individuals. The study's findings and limits: Memory subsets generally showed smaller estimated richness than naive subsets did.

DNA at 200 ng, tens of thousands of T cell genomes, went into sorted-subset replicate PCRs. Using immunoSEQ multiplex PCR, the repertoire was profiled, and TCRdb retains in-frame clones only, with some absent. Of roughly 810,000 clones in the sample, roughly 96% are singletons; the top ten hold approximately 0.2%. Points on this clone: The target antigen is unknown.

Only CD45RO-negative cells positively selected for CCR7 counted as naive CD8 cells, so terminally differentiated effector memory CD45RA+ cells were excluded. The sequence was obtained from a young man in good health. Sequenced material: naive CD8+ T cells sorted from blood.

The CDR3 spells CASSLGGSYTEAFF. The DNA of the CDR3 is TGTGCCAGCAGTTTAGGAGGGTCGTACACTGAAGCTTTCTTT. This chain joins TRBV28 and TRBJ1-1; D not certain. CDR1 and CDR2 (germline): MDHEN, SYDVKM. This CDR3 has 14 amino acids. V was cut by 2 bases and J by 3 bases, with 10 bases left in between.